Included here is one TCR beta chain sequence, with context. Stated treatment: 15 to 20 received Ad26.COV2.S at low or high dose, single or two shots; about five received placebo; per-sample allocation not given. Samples analyzed were those drawn on day 63 after the first vaccine or placebo injection. The data stem from a study of Ad26.COV2.S vaccination and SARS-CoV-2 variants. Study-wide background: The trial was COV1001 and the donor's arm was Ad26.COV2.S.

Repertoires were generated with immunoSEQ multiplex PCR, while TCRdb's copy carries only in-frame clones and drops some. The repertoire holds about 350,000 clones, with less than 90% as singletons. The sequencing used peripheral blood, collected in a trial of Ad26.COV2.S vaccine versus placebo. The clonotype comes from a person aged 18-60 years who received the Ad26.COV2.S COVID-19 vaccine or a placebo.

The chain's CDR3 is CASSLTSGKSAGELFF. CDR3 nucleotide sequence: TGTGCCAGCAGTTTAACCAGCGGGAAAAGTGCCGGGGAGCTGTTTTTT. The chain employs TRBV6-5 and TRBJ2-2, with TRBD2 matching 7 bases. The CDR3 length is 16 residues. Germline V gene data show CDR1 as MNHEY and CDR2 as SVGAGI. The J segment lost 6 bases and the V segment lost 4 bases, leaving 11 bases of the junction unmatched.